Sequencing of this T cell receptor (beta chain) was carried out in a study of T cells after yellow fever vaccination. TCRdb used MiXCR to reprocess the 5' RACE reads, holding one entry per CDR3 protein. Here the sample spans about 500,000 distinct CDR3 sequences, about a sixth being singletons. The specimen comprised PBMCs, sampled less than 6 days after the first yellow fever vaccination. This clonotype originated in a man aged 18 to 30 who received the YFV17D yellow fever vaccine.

CDR3 DNA: TGTGCCATCACCGGACAGGGGATTGGCGATGAGCAGTTCTTC. Protein product: CAITGQGIGDEQFF. This sequence joins TRBV10-3 and TRBJ2-1, with 9 bases that match TRBD1. Trimming cost V 7 bases and J 8 bases; bases outside gene matches: 9. The V gene's germline CDR1 is ENHRY and CDR2 SYGVKD. This CDR3 spans 14 amino acids.